This is a list of T cell receptor beta chains from one sample in a study of shared clonotypes between healthy human individuals. Generated by immunoSEQ multiplex PCR, the TCRdb table keeps only in-frame clones and is missing some. The sample contains approximately 1.5 million clones, approximately 98% of which appear only once. The sequenced sample was naive CD4+ T cells sorted from blood. These TCRs come from a young man in good health. CDR3s include the opening cysteine and the closing phenylalanine or tryptophan. Each record gives: V gene, D gene, J gene, clone size, CDR3 protein, CDR3 DNA. A D gene is named only where the DNA matches it firmly. Where a row states a size, it is once, few, many or the class of an expanded clone; other rows omit it.

TRBV6-6	-	TRBJ1-1	-	CASSFTTTTEAFF	TGTGCCAGCAGCTTTACGACAACGACTGAAGCTTTCTTT
TRBV2	-	TRBJ2-3	-	CASSADGTLPTDTQYF	TGTGCCAGCAGTGCCGACGGGACCCTCCCCACAGATACGCAGTATTTT
TRBV28	TRBD2	TRBJ2-7	-	CASRGLADSYEQYF	TGTGCCAGCAGGGGACTAGCGGACTCCTACGAGCAGTACTTC
TRBV19	TRBD1	TRBJ2-7	once	CASSGTGIFSYEQYF	TGTGCCAGTAGCGGGACAGGTATCTTCTCCTACGAGCAGTACTTC
TRBV18	-	TRBJ2-2	-	CASSLLRETHTGELFF	TGTGCCAGCTCACTGCTCCGGGAAACCCACACCGGGGAGCTGTTTTTT
TRBV5-4	-	TRBJ2-7	-	CASSRQGNPYEQYF	TGTGCCAGCAGCCGTCAGGGGAACCCCTACGAGCAGTACTTC
TRBV7-9	TRBD1	TRBJ2-7	-	CASSLVPTGPYEQYF	TGTGCCAGCAGCTTAGTCCCGACAGGGCCCTACGAGCAGTACTTC
TRBV10-2	TRBD1	TRBJ1-5	-	CASRAQGTSNQPQHF	TGCGCCAGCAGGGCACAGGGGACTAGCAATCAGCCCCAGCATTTT
TRBV4-1	-	TRBJ2-5	-	CASSQDPKGIAATQYF	TGCGCCAGCAGCCAAGACCCCAAGGGGATCGCCGCGACCCAGTACTTC
TRBV25-1	-	TRBJ2-7	-	CASSAGQFGQYF	TGTGCCAGCAGTGCTGGACAGTTCGGGCAGTACTTC
TRBV28	-	TRBJ1-5	once	CASSFSGQPQHF	TGTGCCAGCAGTTTTTCTGGTCAGCCCCAGCATTTT
TRBV5-6	-	TRBJ1-2	-	CASSLVGPSSYGYTF	TGTGCCAGCAGCTTGGTTGGGCCCAGCTCCTATGGCTACACCTTC
TRBV6-4	-	TRBJ2-7	-	CASSDATRRSYEQYF	TGTGCCAGCAGCGACGCGACACGCCGCTCCTACGAGCAGTACTTC
TRBV11-2	-	TRBJ1-4	-	CASSSAGHHTEKLFF	TGTGCCAGCAGCTCCGCGGGACACCATACTGAAAAACTGTTTTTT
TRBV5-8	TRBD2	TRBJ2-3	-	CASSLVELAIGTQYF	TGTGCCAGCAGCTTAGTCGAACTAGCGATTGGTACGCAGTATTTT
TRBV5-1	-	TRBJ1-1	-	CASSGDPNTEAFF	TGCGCCAGCAGCGGGGACCCTAACACTGAAGCTTTCTTT
TRBV5-1	TRBD1	TRBJ1-4	-	CASSLEGAGEKLFF	TGCGCCAGCAGCTTGGAGGGGGCCGGTGAAAAACTGTTTTTT